A selection of T cell receptor beta chains follows, all from one sample in a study of blood T cell repertoires in COVID-19. Produced via immunoSEQ multiplex PCR; TCRdb's table is partial and in-frame only. Among around 260,000 clones, about 85% were seen once, and the ten largest hold roughly 15%. Sequenced material: peripheral blood. The receptors were gathered from a human donor in a cohort sampled during active COVID-19. CDR3s include the opening cysteine and the closing phenylalanine or tryptophan. The order of the fields is V gene, clone size, D gene, J gene, CDR3 DNA, CDR3 protein. D genes are given only for firm matches. Part of the rows lack a size; the others show once, few, many or a class for expanded clones.

v_gene: TRBV2
abundance: NA
d_gene: NA
j_gene: TRBJ1-5
CDR3nt: TGTGCCAGCAGAGTACAGGGCATCAATCAGCCCCAGCATTTT
CDR3aa: CASRVQGINQPQHF

v_gene: TRBV30
abundance: NA
d_gene: NA
j_gene: TRBJ1-4
CDR3nt: TGTGCCTGGAAACGACAGGCGTTTAATGAAAAACTGTTTTTT
CDR3aa: CAWKRQAFNEKLFF

v_gene: TRBV18
abundance: NA
d_gene: NA
j_gene: TRBJ2-1
CDR3nt: TGTGCCAGCTCACCGGGAGCGAGCTTAACCTACAATGAGCAGTTCTTC
CDR3aa: CASSPGASLTYNEQFF

v_gene: TRBV6-5
abundance: NA
d_gene: NA
j_gene: TRBJ2-2
CDR3nt: TGTGCCAGCCGTCCCGGAGAGACGAACACCGGGGAGCTGTTTTTT
CDR3aa: CASRPGETNTGELFF

v_gene: TRBV9
abundance: once
d_gene: TRBD2
j_gene: TRBJ2-2
CDR3nt: TGTGCCAGCAGCGGCCAAGCGGGAACCGGGGAGCTGTTTTTT
CDR3aa: CASSGQAGTGELFF

v_gene: TRBV29-1
abundance: NA
d_gene: NA
j_gene: TRBJ1-1
CDR3nt: TGCAGCCCGTCCAGCCCGGGAAACCTTGAAGCTTTCTTT
CDR3aa: CSPSSPGNLEAFF

v_gene: TRBV5-1
abundance: NA
d_gene: NA
j_gene: TRBJ2-1
CDR3nt: TGCGCCAGCGCTCAAGGCGGAAGCTCCTACAATGAGCAGTTCTTC
CDR3aa: CASAQGGSSYNEQFF

v_gene: TRBV5-1
abundance: NA
d_gene: NA
j_gene: TRBJ1-1
CDR3nt: TGCGCCAGCAGCTTGGATTACACGTTGAACACTGAAGCTTTCTTT
CDR3aa: CASSLDYTLNTEAFF

v_gene: TRBV19
abundance: NA
d_gene: TRBD2
j_gene: TRBJ2-7
CDR3nt: TGTGCCAGTACCGCGACTAGCGGGAGTTCCTACGAGCAGTACTTC
CDR3aa: CASTATSGSSYEQYF

v_gene: TRBV2
abundance: NA
d_gene: TRBD2
j_gene: TRBJ2-3
CDR3nt: TGTGCCAGCAGCGGGACTAGCGGCACAGATACGCAGTATTTT
CDR3aa: CASSGTSGTDTQYF

v_gene: TRBV5-4
abundance: NA
d_gene: TRBD1
j_gene: TRBJ2-7
CDR3nt: TGTGCCAGCAGCTTAGACAGGGCCTCCTACGAGCAGTACTTC
CDR3aa: CASSLDRASYEQYF

v_gene: TRBV11-2
abundance: NA
d_gene: TRBD2
j_gene: TRBJ2-1
CDR3nt: TGTGCCAGCAGCTTAGTAGGGACTAGCGGGACTACCTACAATGAGCAGTTCTTC
CDR3aa: CASSLVGTSGTTYNEQFF

v_gene: TRBV29-1
abundance: NA
d_gene: NA
j_gene: TRBJ2-1
CDR3nt: TGCAGCGTTGACCAGGCCCAGTTCTTC
CDR3aa: CSVDQAQFF

v_gene: TRBV6-6
abundance: NA
d_gene: TRBD2
j_gene: TRBJ2-7
CDR3nt: TGTGCCAGCAGACTGGCTAGCGGGACGTACGAGCAGTACTTC
CDR3aa: CASRLASGTYEQYF

v_gene: TRBV28
abundance: NA
d_gene: TRBD1
j_gene: TRBJ2-1
CDR3nt: TGTGCCAGCAGTTCACAGGGGGTCAGCTCCTACAATGAGCAGTTCTTC
CDR3aa: CASSSQGVSSYNEQFF

v_gene: TRBV15
abundance: NA
d_gene: TRBD1
j_gene: TRBJ1-5
CDR3nt: TGTGCCACCAGCAGGGTTGGGGGGACAGGGGTCTGGGAGAATCAGCCCCAGCATTTT
CDR3aa: CATSRVGGTGVWENQPQHF

v_gene: TRBV6-6
abundance: NA
d_gene: TRBD1
j_gene: TRBJ1-2
CDR3nt: TGTGCCAGCAGTCCGCCGCGCCTAAGGGACAGGGCAAAAGGGGGCTACACCTTC
CDR3aa: CASSPPRLRDRAKGGYTF

v_gene: TRBV24-1
abundance: NA
d_gene: TRBD1
j_gene: TRBJ1-2
CDR3nt: TGTGCCACCCAGGGACAGGGGTCTGACTATGGCTACACCTTC
CDR3aa: CATQGQGSDYGYTF

v_gene: TRBV5-1
abundance: NA
d_gene: NA
j_gene: TRBJ1-1
CDR3nt: TGCGCCACCAGGGCAGGGATGAACACTGAAGCTTTCTTT
CDR3aa: CATRAGMNTEAFF

v_gene: TRBV7-9
abundance: NA
d_gene: TRBD2
j_gene: TRBJ2-1
CDR3nt: TGTGCCAGCAGCCCGGGACTAGCGGTCTTAAATGAGCAGTTCTTC
CDR3aa: CASSPGLAVLNEQFF

v_gene: TRBV28
abundance: NA
d_gene: TRBD1
j_gene: TRBJ1-1
CDR3nt: TGTGCCAGTACCGGGACAGGGTTTTCCAGTTCCTACACTGAAGCTTTCTTT
CDR3aa: CASTGTGFSSSYTEAFF

v_gene: TRBV7-7
abundance: NA
d_gene: TRBD2
j_gene: TRBJ2-5
CDR3nt: TGTGCCAGCAGCTTAATGGGTAGCGGGAGTTGGGAGACCCAGTACTTC
CDR3aa: CASSLMGSGSWETQYF

v_gene: TRBV6-5
abundance: NA
d_gene: NA
j_gene: TRBJ2-6
CDR3nt: TGTGCCAGCAGTCCTAGTTTTTCTGGGGCCAACGTCCTGACTTTC
CDR3aa: CASSPSFSGANVLTF

v_gene: TRBV29-1
abundance: NA
d_gene: TRBD2
j_gene: TRBJ2-1
CDR3nt: TGCAGCGTTGACGGGGCTACTAGCGGGTTTTACAATGAGCAGTTCTTC
CDR3aa: CSVDGATSGFYNEQFF

v_gene: TRBV3-1/TRBV3-2
abundance: NA
d_gene: NA
j_gene: TRBJ1-5
CDR3nt: TGTGCCAGCAGCCAACCTCGGGGACCCCAGCATTTT
CDR3aa: CASSQPRGPQHF

v_gene: TRBV27
abundance: NA
d_gene: NA
j_gene: TRBJ2-5
CDR3nt: TGTGCCAGCAGTTCAGCAGGGTCCATACAAGAGACCCAGTACTTC
CDR3aa: CASSSAGSIQETQYF

v_gene: TRBV7-9
abundance: NA
d_gene: NA
j_gene: TRBJ2-2
CDR3nt: TGTGCCAGCAGCTTCGTGGCGACTACCGGGGAGCTGTTTTTT
CDR3aa: CASSFVATTGELFF

v_gene: TRBV6-2/TRBV6-3
abundance: NA
d_gene: TRBD1
j_gene: TRBJ1-1
CDR3nt: TGTGCCAGCAGTTTTCAGGGGGCGGCGAACACTGAAGCTTTCTTT
CDR3aa: CASSFQGAANTEAFF

v_gene: TRBV5-4
abundance: once
d_gene: TRBD1
j_gene: TRBJ1-2
CDR3nt: TGTGCCAGCAGCTCGGGGGGGACAGGGGACTATGGCTACACCTTC
CDR3aa: CASSSGGTGDYGYTF

v_gene: TRBV6-5
abundance: NA
d_gene: NA
j_gene: TRBJ2-1
CDR3nt: TGTGCCAGCAGTTACGGAGGAAGGTACAATGAGCAGTTCTTC
CDR3aa: CASSYGGRYNEQFF

v_gene: TRBV28
abundance: NA
d_gene: NA
j_gene: TRBJ2-2
CDR3nt: TGTGCCAGCAGTTCCGGGACGCGGGGACTCACCGGGGAGCTGTTTTTT
CDR3aa: CASSSGTRGLTGELFF

v_gene: TRBV10-3
abundance: NA
d_gene: NA
j_gene: TRBJ1-2
CDR3nt: TGTGCCATCAGTGAGCGAGACAGTCGATCTGGCTACACCTTC
CDR3aa: CAISERDSRSGYTF

v_gene: TRBV5-4
abundance: NA
d_gene: NA
j_gene: TRBJ2-5
CDR3nt: TGTGCCAGCAGCTTGGAAGGGGGAGGGATGGAGACCCAGTACTTC
CDR3aa: CASSLEGGGMETQYF

v_gene: TRBV3-1/TRBV3-2
abundance: NA
d_gene: NA
j_gene: TRBJ2-2
CDR3nt: TGTGCCAGCAGGGCTTCCGGGGAGCTGTTTTTT
CDR3aa: CASRASGELFF

v_gene: TRBV3-1/TRBV3-2
abundance: NA
d_gene: NA
j_gene: TRBJ2-3
CDR3nt: TGTGCCAGCAGCCAAGGAGGGGGTGCAGATACGCAGTATTTT
CDR3aa: CASSQGGGADTQYF

v_gene: TRBV29-1
abundance: once
d_gene: NA
j_gene: TRBJ1-1
CDR3nt: TGCAGCGTTGGTCCCGGGTACAGGACTGAAGCTTTCTTT
CDR3aa: CSVGPGYRTEAFF

v_gene: TRBV14
abundance: once
d_gene: NA
j_gene: TRBJ1-1
CDR3nt: TGTGCCAGCAGCCAAGGAGGACGGGAAAGGGCTTTCTTT
CDR3aa: CASSQGGRERAFF

v_gene: TRBV28
abundance: NA
d_gene: TRBD1
j_gene: TRBJ1-1
CDR3nt: TGTGCCAGCAGTTTGCCACAGGGGCGGGCTTTCTTT
CDR3aa: CASSLPQGRAFF

v_gene: TRBV6-5
abundance: NA
d_gene: TRBD1
j_gene: TRBJ1-1
CDR3nt: TGTGCCAGCAGTTTCTCAGACAGGGTCGGCACTGAAGCTTTCTTT
CDR3aa: CASSFSDRVGTEAFF

v_gene: TRBV5-3
abundance: few
d_gene: TRBD1
j_gene: TRBJ2-7
CDR3nt: TGTGCCAGAAGCTTCACTTTGGGACAGGGAGGCTGCGAGCAGTACTTC
CDR3aa: CARSFTLGQGGCEQYF

v_gene: TRBV7-9
abundance: NA
d_gene: NA
j_gene: TRBJ2-3
CDR3nt: TGTGCCAGCAGCTTAGGGGGCTGGGGAGATACGCAGTATTTT
CDR3aa: CASSLGGWGDTQYF

v_gene: TRBV6-5
abundance: NA
d_gene: NA
j_gene: TRBJ1-1
CDR3nt: TGTGCCTCGTCAACGGGCGGGACTGAAGCTTTCTTT
CDR3aa: CASSTGGTEAFF

v_gene: TRBV6-5
abundance: NA
d_gene: NA
j_gene: TRBJ1-3
CDR3nt: TGTGCCAGCAGTTACGGAGTCTCTGGAAACACCATATATTTT
CDR3aa: CASSYGVSGNTIYF

v_gene: TRBV29-1
abundance: once
d_gene: TRBD1
j_gene: TRBJ2-7
CDR3nt: TGCAGCGCTAGGGGACAGGGCTACGAGCAGTACTTC
CDR3aa: CSARGQGYEQYF

v_gene: TRBV16
abundance: few
d_gene: NA
j_gene: TRBJ2-1
CDR3nt: TGTGCCAGCAGCCCATATCTGACCCGGGGTGGGGCCTACAATGAGCAGTTCTTC
CDR3aa: CASSPYLTRGGAYNEQFF

v_gene: TRBV7-2
abundance: NA
d_gene: NA
j_gene: TRBJ2-3
CDR3nt: TGTGCCAGCAGCTTTCGGCGGTTCGGGTCCGATACGCAGTATTTT
CDR3aa: CASSFRRFGSDTQYF

v_gene: TRBV5-1
abundance: NA
d_gene: NA
j_gene: TRBJ2-7
CDR3nt: TGCGCCAGCAGCCCCTCCACAGGGTCGGGCTACGAGCAGTACTTC
CDR3aa: CASSPSTGSGYEQYF

v_gene: TRBV20-1
abundance: NA
d_gene: NA
j_gene: TRBJ1-3
CDR3nt: TGCAGTGCTAGTGGCGGGACCGGAAACACCATATATTTT
CDR3aa: CSASGGTGNTIYF

v_gene: TRBV28
abundance: NA
d_gene: TRBD1
j_gene: TRBJ1-2
CDR3nt: TGTGCCAGCAGTTCCCCCGGGACAGGTCTCTATGGCTACACCTTC
CDR3aa: CASSSPGTGLYGYTF

v_gene: TRBV4-2
abundance: NA
d_gene: TRBD2
j_gene: TRBJ2-1
CDR3nt: TGTGCCAGCAGCTCCATCGGCGCGGGAGACCTCCACAATGAGCAGTTCTTC
CDR3aa: CASSSIGAGDLHNEQFF

v_gene: TRBV4-3
abundance: NA
d_gene: NA
j_gene: TRBJ2-2
CDR3nt: TGCGCCAGCAGCCCTGGGGGGGCGGGAGATGCCGGGGAGCTGTTTTTT
CDR3aa: CASSPGGAGDAGELFF

v_gene: TRBV5-4
abundance: NA
d_gene: NA
j_gene: TRBJ2-5
CDR3nt: TGTGCCAGCAGCTTGAGAGGCGACAGGAGCTCGACCCAGTACTTC
CDR3aa: CASSLRGDRSSTQYF

v_gene: TRBV2
abundance: NA
d_gene: TRBD2
j_gene: TRBJ2-1
CDR3nt: TGTGCCAGCAGTGAGACGGGAGGGCCTATTAATGAGCAGTTCTTC
CDR3aa: CASSETGGPINEQFF